This TCR beta chain came from a study of T cell clonality in common variable immunodeficiency. The study's findings and limits: Reportedly, TCR beta sequences from common variable immunodeficiency showed fewer deletions and N-nucleotide insertions.

This clone was seen at least ten times. Its antigen is unidentified. The read ends 3 residues early relative to the CDR3; the germline J gene fills the gap. Repertoires were generated with immunoSEQ multiplex PCR, while TCRdb's copy carries only in-frame clones and drops some. The sample contains nearly 20,000 clones, none of them singletons. Of CVID subjects, approximately 15 were female and approximately 30 male, mean age about 40. The V gene's germline CDR1 is MNHNS and CDR2 SASEGT. Trimming cost V 0 bases and J 1 base; bases outside gene matches: 9. This CDR3 spans 18 amino acids. The sequence derives from a human donor with common variable immunodeficiency. Sequencing was performed on peripheral blood mononuclear cells. This chain connects TRBV6-1 to TRBJ2-7; TRBD2 matches at 10 bases. The sequenced part of the CDR3 DNA is TGTGCCAGCAGTGAAGCAAAGAGACTAGCGGGTTATTCCTACGAG. Residues: CASSEAKRLAGYSYE. The entire CDR3 protein is CASSEAKRLAGYSYEQYF.